The T cell receptor beta chain described here comes from a study of T cell changes during pregnancy in multiple sclerosis. The CDR3 covers 15 residues. The V gene's germline CDR1 is SGDLS and CDR2 YYNGEE. V lost 2 bases and J 2 bases, leaving 10 bases between the germline ends. Using immunoSEQ multiplex PCR, the repertoire was profiled, and TCRdb retains in-frame clones only, with some absent. Seen here are about 38,000 clones, roughly 90% observed once, and the top ten hold about 0.57%. This material consisted of CD4+ T cells from peripheral blood mononuclear cells, taken before pregnancy. The clonotype was recovered from a female donor with multiple sclerosis, enrolled in a pregnancy study. The chain is built from TRBV9 and TRBJ2-2; TRBD2 might be the D (7 bases). In nucleotides, the CDR3 is TGTGCCAGCAGCGTGGGGGGGGCCAACACCGGGGAGCTGTTTTTT. Translated, it gives CASSVGGANTGELFF.